Each of the 32 T cell receptor beta chains below was sequenced from the same sample in a study of regulatory T cells in long-lasting Graves disease. Sequencing libraries for TCR beta were prepared with iRepertoire HTBI primers and Arm-PCR of CDR3 regions. TCRdb passed the multiplex PCR reads through MiXCR, listing each CDR3 protein once. The table shows about 460,000 distinct CDR3 sequences, with 14% occurring only once. The time point was: newly diagnosed GD, antithyroid drugs for less than 3 months. Researchers made the TCR library from RNA that was extracted from PBMCs. The same sample was also used in a study of T cells in Graves' hyperthyroidism and ophthalmopathy.

Sample: peripheral blood mononuclear cells (PBMCs), taken at new diagnosis, from a patient treated with antithyroid drugs. Receptors originate from a woman between 45 and 60 years old with Graves disease.

The chain uses TRBV7-9 and TRBJ2-5; 8 nucleotides match TRBD1. Germline lookup yields CDR1 SEHNR and CDR2 FQNEAQ (reference sequence). V was pared by 3 bases and J by 1 base, with 7 bases of the junction left unmatched. The CDR3 totals 16 residues. For the CDR3, the DNA is TGTGCCAGCAGCTTTGGGATCGGGACAGGCCAAGAGACCCAGTACTTC. It specifies CASSFGIGTGQETQYF.

This sequence joins TRBV7-9 and TRBJ2-5; 8 nucleotides align to TRBD1. The CDR3 totals 15 residues. J gave up 4 bases and V 4 bases, and 8 bases lay outside the gene matches. Germline V gene sequence: CDR1 SEHNR, CDR2 FQNEAQ (reference sequence). CDR3 in amino acids: CASSSSPTGVETQYF. The CDR3 bases are TGTGCCAGCAGCTCCTCCCCGACAGGGGTAGAGACCCAGTACTTC.

The rearrangement uses TRBV9 and TRBJ2-1, with 7 nucleotides matching TRBD1. Trimming took 0 bases from V and 3 from J; bases not matched to a gene: 3. The CDR3 is 15 amino acids. Germline lookup yields CDR1 SGDLS and CDR2 YYNGEE. The CDR3 loop is CASSVEGGYYNEQFF. The CDR3 DNA reads as TGTGCCAGCAGCGTAGAAGGGGGCTACTACAATGAGCAGTTCTTC.

This clonotype was found many times. This chain's CDR3 is CAISAQGSSYEQYF. The CDR3 nucleotides are TGTGCCATCAGTGCCCAGGGGAGTAGCTACGAGCAGTACTTC. The chain has TRBV10-3 and TRBJ2-7; D possibly corresponds to TRBD1 (6 bases). V lost 4 bases and J lost 3, with 13 bases in between. This CDR3 is built from 14 residues. CDR1 and CDR2 (germline): ENHRY, SYGVKD.

The chain couples TRBV20-1 to TRBJ2-7, with TRBD2 matching over 10 bases. There are 17 residues in the CDR3. After removal of 2 bases from V and 5 bases from J, the junction contained 15 bases not matched to a gene. Germline CDR1 is DFQATT and CDR2 is SNEGSKA (reference sequence). CDR3 nucleotides: TGCAGTGCTAGAAGAGGAACCCCGGGACTAGCGAGTAACGAGCAGTACTTC. It translates to CSARRGTPGLASNEQYF.

This clonotype was detected only a few times. DNA of the CDR3: TGTGCCAGCAGCTTGTCCTTCCGGGACAATGAGCAGTTCTTC. It encodes CASSLSFRDNEQFF. The chain joins TRBV5-5 to TRBJ2-1, with D unresolved. The V gene's germline CDR1 is SGHKS and CDR2 YYEKEE (reference sequence). Trimming took 1 base from V and 5 from J, leaving 10 bases between them. The length of the CDR3 is 14 residues.

The V call is TRBV7-6, the J call TRBJ1-2; TRBD1 matches 7 bases. Trimming removed 0 bases from V and 8 bases from J; junction bases left unmatched: 12. This CDR3 is 16 amino acids long. The germline gives CDR1 SGHVS, CDR2 FNYEAQ. The CDR3 DNA is TGTGCCAGCAGCTTAGCGAGGGAGGGGGCCCTCGGCGGCTACACCTTC. This sequence encodes CASSLAREGALGGYTF.

The V call is TRBV5-1, the J call TRBJ2-2, with D tentatively TRBD1 (5 bases). Between the trimmed V and J ends, which lost 0 bases and 6 bases, there was a span of 12 bases. From germline, CDR1 is SGHRS and CDR2 YFSETQ. The CDR3 loop spans 15 amino acids. This CDR3 reads CASSLARVGAGELFF. The CDR3 region has the DNA TGCGCCAGCAGCTTGGCCAGGGTGGGCGCCGGGGAGCTGTTTTTT.

In DNA form, the CDR3 reads TGCGCCAGCAGCTACCGACAGGACTACAATGAGCAGTTCTTC. This encodes CASSYRQDYNEQFF. The chain joins TRBV5-1 to TRBJ2-1; D is possibly TRBD1 (6 bases). CDR3 size: 14 residues. Germline values: CDR1 SGHRS, CDR2 YFSETQ. V was clipped by 3 bases and J by 3 bases, with 10 bases between them.

CDR3 loop: CASSPTVGDGGNTIYF. CDR3 nucleotides: TGTGCCAGCTCACCAACCGTGGGGGACGGTGGAAACACCATATATTTT. The chain uses TRBV18 and TRBJ1-3, with D tentatively TRBD1 (5 bases). V lost 2 bases, J lost 3 bases, and 14 bases lay in between. The CDR3 length is 16 residues. Germline CDR1 and CDR2: KGHSH and LQKENI.

This clonotype was found a few times. The J gene is TRBJ2-3, the V gene TRBV6-1; D not certain. CDR3 length: 12 residues. Trimming removed 10 bases at V and 1 base at J, with 9 bases between. In germline, CDR1 is MNHNS, CDR2 SASEGT. The chain's CDR3 is CATMRRTDTQYF. In DNA form, the CDR3 reads TGTGCCACAATGCGGCGCACAGATACGCAGTATTTT.

V usage is TRBV10-3 and J usage is TRBJ2-2, with 11 nucleotides matching TRBD1. CDR1 is ENHRY, CDR2 SYGVKD, per germline. The CDR3 is 14 amino acids. V gave up 5 bases and J gave up 7 bases; unmatched junction bases: 3. In nucleotides, the CDR3 is TGTGCCATCAGTCCGGGACAGGGGGACGGGGAGCTGTTTTTT. It encodes CAISPGQGDGELFF.

This clonotype was counted ten times or more. CDR3 region: CASSLGQGWATQYF. The CDR3 region has the DNA TGTGCCAGCAGTTTAGGACAGGGTTGGGCGACCCAGTACTTC. This chain connects TRBV28 to TRBJ2-5; 8 bases align to TRBD1. The CDR3 loop spans 14 amino acids. V was clipped by 2 bases and J by 7 bases; unmatched bases: 6. In germline, CDR1 is MDHEN, CDR2 SYDVKM.

This clonotype was counted only a few times. The gene calls are TRBV12-3 or TRBV12-4 and TRBJ2-1; possibly TRBD2 for D (5 bases). V lost 7 bases, J lost 7 bases, and 8 bases lay in between. CDR3 length: 11 amino acids. CDR3 sequence (DNA): TGTGCCAGCAAGAGAGGGAATGAGCAGTTCTTC. It encodes CASKRGNEQFF.

The sample holds many counts of this clonotype. The rearrangement links TRBV28 to TRBJ1-2; D is possibly TRBD1 (6 bases). Trimming shortened V by 2 bases and J by 0 bases, and 19 bases separated the two germline ends. This CDR3 spans 18 amino acids. Germline CDR1 and CDR2: MDHEN and SYDVKM. The CDR3 DNA reads as TGTGCCAGCAGTTTACTCTTCCGGGGGCAGGAACCTAACTATGGCTACACCTTC. As protein: CASSLLFRGQEPNYGYTF.

This clonotype has just a few counts. The chain links TRBV27 to TRBJ1-2; weak D call: TRBD1 (6 bases). V shed 6 bases and J shed 8 bases, with 16 bases lying between them. The CDR3 has 13 amino acids. Germline-derived CDR1 and CDR2 are MNHEY and SMNVEV (reference sequence). The CDR3 loop reads CASSPGQGRGYTF. The DNA for the CDR3 is TGTGCCAGCAGCCCCGGGCAGGGGAGAGGCTACACCTTC.

This rearrangement joins TRBV28 to TRBJ1-3; D is unclear. The CDR3 totals 17 residues. Germline V gene lookup returns CDR1 MDHEN and CDR2 SYDVKM. V was clipped by 5 bases and J by 0 bases, with 17 bases between them. CDR3 sequence (DNA): TGTGCCAGCAGTACCGACGGGATATCCACCTCTGGAAACACCATATATTTT. It translates to CASSTDGISTSGNTIYF.

This clonotype was detected ten times or more. The chain is built from TRBV24-1 and TRBJ2-7; D is ambiguous. Germline assignment: CDR1 KGHDR and CDR2 SFDVKD. V was clipped by 4 bases and J by 2 bases, with 8 bases between them. The CDR3 sequence is 13 residues long. The CDR3 DNA reads as TGTGCCACCAGTGACGATAACACCTACGAGCAGTACTTC. This encodes CATSDDNTYEQYF.

The rearrangement uses TRBV10-3 and TRBJ2-6; D gene uncertain. Trimming removed 1 base from V and 2 bases from J, with 12 bases in between. From germline, CDR1 is ENHRY and CDR2 SYGVKD. This CDR3 region has 17 residues. DNA of the CDR3: TGTGCCATCAGTGAGTACCCTCAGGTTCCTGGGGCCAACGTCCTGACTTTC. This encodes CAISEYPQVPGANVLTF.

At least ten counts were recorded for this clonotype. This chain joins TRBV9 and TRBJ2-3; D is unclear. The CDR3 sequence is 12 residues long. V was pared by 0 bases and J by 6 bases, with 5 bases between. Looked up from germline, CDR1 is SGDLS and CDR2 is YYNGEE. CDR3 sequence reads: CASSVGFDTQYF. The CDR3 DNA sequence: TGTGCCAGCAGCGTAGGTTTCGATACGCAGTATTTT.

Many counts were recorded for this clonotype. This chain connects TRBV7-9 to TRBJ2-5, with D tentatively TRBD1 (6 bases). Trimming removed 7 bases at V and 3 bases at J, with 12 bases between. CDR1 and CDR2 (germline): SEHNR, FQNEAQ (reference sequence). CDR3 length: 13 residues. This CDR3 reads CASTIQGEETQYF. CDR3 nucleotide sequence: TGTGCCAGCACCATACAGGGAGAAGAGACCCAGTACTTC.

A remark on this clonotype: Its ends do not fully match the called genes, so a read error is possible. The J gene is TRBJ2-1, the V gene TRBV2; D not certain. There are 11 residues in the CDR3. The germline V gene has CDR1 SNHLY and CDR2 FYNNEI. DNA of the CDR3: TGTGCCAGCAGTGAATTGGGCTCAGGCCCCTTC. Translating gives CASSELGSGPF.

This clonotype was recorded at least ten times. The V gene is TRBV18, the J gene TRBJ1-1; unclear D gene. V gave up 3 bases and J gave up 5 bases, with 16 bases separating them. From germline, CDR1 is KGHSH and CDR2 LQKENI. The CDR3 contains 15 residues. CDR3 residues: CASSPTSERGTEAFF. CDR3 nucleotides: TGTGCCAGCTCACCCACTAGCGAGAGAGGTACTGAAGCTTTCTTT.

This clonotype was detected a few times. The J gene is TRBJ1-1, the V gene TRBV13; D remains unclear. Germline V gene data show CDR1 as PRHDT and CDR2 as FYEKMQ (reference sequence). CDR3 length equals 14 residues. The V and J ends lost 7 bases and 6 bases respectively, with 18 bases between them. The CDR3 region is CASTTDRVLPEAFF. In DNA form, the CDR3 reads TGTGCCAGCACCACGGACCGGGTTTTACCTGAAGCTTTCTTT.

This clonotype was detected a few times. The DNA of the CDR3 is TGTGCCAGCAGGTCAACAACTAGCGGGAGGGCCCTAGAGACCCAGTACTTC. Translation gives CASRSTTSGRALETQYF. This sequence joins TRBV6-2 or TRBV6-3 and TRBJ2-5; 13 bases map to TRBD2. The CDR3 length is 17 residues. J lost 4 bases, V lost 6 bases, and 11 bases had no gene match. CDR1 is MNHEY and CDR2 is SVGEGT in the germline V gene.

This clonotype was counted many times. This rearrangement joins TRBV5-6 to TRBJ1-1; no clear D gene. The CDR3 is made up of 12 amino acids. Germline CDR1 reads SGHDT; CDR2 reads YYEEEE. The germline V and J ends were trimmed by 5 bases and 2 bases, with 7 bases remaining between them. The CDR3 bases are TGTGCCAGCAGGGTCCTTAACACTGAAGCTTTCTTT. It encodes CASRVLNTEAFF.

The V and J genes are TRBV6-1 and TRBJ2-1, with 12 positions matching TRBD1. The CDR3 covers 15 residues. The trim removed 6 bases at V and 9 bases at J, leaving 9 bases unmatched. Germline V gene lookup returns CDR1 MNHNS and CDR2 SASEGT. CDR3 nucleotide sequence: TGTGCCAGCAGCCGCGGGACAGGGGGCATCGGTGAGCAGTTCTTC. The encoded protein is CASSRGTGGIGEQFF.

On this clonotype itself: A much larger clone sits a single nucleotide away, making a read error possible. V is TRBV19 and J is TRBJ2-3; maybe TRBD1 (6 bases). The end of the DNA is better explained by TRBJ2-1, so the J call may be wrong. The CDR3 totals 14 residues. CDR1 and CDR2 (germline): LNHDA, SQIVND (reference sequence). The CDR3 loop reads CASIPVDRTYEQFF. CDR3 bases: TGTGCCAGTATCCCGGTGGACAGAACCTACGAGCAGTTCTTC.

The chain links TRBV28 to TRBJ2-1; no clear D. V lost 6 bases and J lost 4, with 7 bases in between. In germline, CDR1 is MDHEN, CDR2 SYDVKM. The CDR3 is 12 amino acids. CDR3 nucleotide sequence: TGTGCCAGCAGATCAGCGTACAATGAGCAGTTCTTC. Its translation: CASRSAYNEQFF.

This chain uses TRBV27 with TRBJ2-1; a possible D gene is TRBD1 (6 bases). V dropped 1 base and J dropped 4 bases, with 14 bases sitting between them. Per the germline V gene, CDR1 is MNHEY and CDR2 is SMNVEV (reference sequence). The CDR3 length is 16 residues. This CDR3 reads CASSLLGGDGYNEQFF. As DNA, the CDR3 is TGTGCCAGCAGTTTATTAGGGGGAGATGGGTACAATGAGCAGTTCTTC.

The J gene is TRBJ1-2, the V gene TRBV30; 9 nucleotides align to TRBD1. CDR1 is GTSNPN, CDR2 SVGIG, per germline (reference sequence). After removal of 2 bases from V and 6 bases from J, the junction contained 4 bases not matched to a gene. The CDR3 has 13 residues. The DNA of the CDR3 is TGTGCCTGGAGTTTGAGGACAGGGGATGGCTACACCTTC. This codes for CAWSLRTGDGYTF.

This clonotype was seen a handful of times. At one boundary the junction diverges from the germline segment, which might be a read error. This chain uses TRBV5-1 with TRBJ2-2; unclear D gene. The CDR3 totals 15 residues. Germline lookup yields CDR1 SGHRS and CDR2 YFSETQ. CDR3 bases: TGCGCCAACAGCTTGGCGTCTGTTTCCACCGGGGAGCTGTTTTTT. Encoded protein: CANSLASVSTGELFF.